This T cell receptor (beta chain) was found in a study of cytomegalovirus exposure and HLA in healthy donors. Primers: 60 Vbeta forward and 13 Jbeta reverse. Libraries were prepared by immunoSEQ multiplex PCR; TCRdb keeps only in-frame clonotypes and omits some of them. This table holds fewer than 200,000 clones, roughly 9.4% found once. Germline V gives CDR1 PRHDT, CDR2 FYEKMQ (reference sequence). V trimming: 2 bases; J trimming: 3 bases; junction bases outside the gene matches: 3. The CDR3 is 15 amino acids. Study conclusions and caveats: In a later analysis, TCR beta V- and J-gene trimming was associated with a missense DCLRE1C variant.

In the case of this clone: What it recognizes is unknown.

Sequenced sample: PBMCs. The TCR comes from a woman aged 25-40 years in good health and CMV-seropositive. The chain has TRBV13 and TRBJ2-7, with 11 bases aligning to TRBD1. In DNA form, the CDR3 reads TGTGCCAGCAGCTTAACGGGACAGGGGGTCTACGAGCAGTACTTC. This encodes CASSLTGQGVYEQYF.